This is a list of T cell receptor beta chains from one sample in a study of cytomegalovirus exposure and HLA in healthy donors. Using immunoSEQ multiplex PCR, the repertoire was profiled, and TCRdb retains in-frame clones only, with some absent. The sample includes some 160,000 clones, approximately 80% of them seen just once. The sequenced sample consisted of PBMCs. These receptors were obtained from a woman between 25 and 40 years old in good health and CMV-seronegative. Each CDR3 is given with its conserved first and last residue. Fields, in order: V gene, clone size, D gene, J gene, CDR3 DNA, CDR3 protein. A D gene is named only where the DNA matches it firmly. Size values are once, few and many counts, or a class for expanded clones, and some rows have none.

v_call: TRBV4-1
clone_size: .
d_call: .
j_call: TRBJ2-3
cdr3_nt: TGCGCCAGCAGCTTGGGGCTAGTCGGAACAGATACGCAGTATTTT
cdr3_aa: CASSLGLVGTDTQYF

v_call: TRBV18
clone_size: .
d_call: TRBD1
j_call: TRBJ1-5
cdr3_nt: TGTGCCAGCTCACACGCCTCAGGGACAGGGCCCAGCAATCAGCCCCAGCATTTT
cdr3_aa: CASSHASGTGPSNQPQHF

v_call: TRBV6-5
clone_size: few
d_call: TRBD1
j_call: TRBJ1-2
cdr3_nt: TGTGCCAGCAGTTACTTACAGGGGGGTAACTATGGCTACACCTTC
cdr3_aa: CASSYLQGGNYGYTF

v_call: TRBV4-3
clone_size: .
d_call: .
j_call: TRBJ2-7
cdr3_nt: TGCGCCAGCAGCCAAGCAGGTATTTACGAGCAGTACTTC
cdr3_aa: CASSQAGIYEQYF

v_call: TRBV19
clone_size: few
d_call: .
j_call: TRBJ1-1
cdr3_nt: TGTGCCAGTAGTGTCGGGGTGGACACTGAAGCTTTCTTT
cdr3_aa: CASSVGVDTEAFF

v_call: TRBV5-1
clone_size: .
d_call: TRBD2
j_call: TRBJ2-5
cdr3_nt: TGCGCCAGCAGCTTGGACGGGAGGGCCGGGGAGACCCAGTACTTC
cdr3_aa: CASSLDGRAGETQYF

v_call: TRBV9
clone_size: .
d_call: .
j_call: TRBJ2-4
cdr3_nt: TGTGCCAGCAGCGTCTTTGACTCAGGGGCCCTACAGTACTTC
cdr3_aa: CASSVFDSGALQYF

v_call: TRBV6-1
clone_size: .
d_call: .
j_call: TRBJ1-1
cdr3_nt: TGTGCCGTTCAGTTCCCAGGGGACACTGAAGCTTTCTTT
cdr3_aa: CAVQFPGDTEAFF

v_call: TRBV27
clone_size: .
d_call: .
j_call: TRBJ1-2
cdr3_nt: TGTGCCAGCAGTTTGGGGGGACTCAACTATGGCTACACCTTC
cdr3_aa: CASSLGGLNYGYTF

v_call: TRBV7-8
clone_size: .
d_call: .
j_call: TRBJ2-7
cdr3_nt: TGTGCCAGCAGCTTTTCCCCTTACGAGCAGTACTTC
cdr3_aa: CASSFSPYEQYF

v_call: TRBV19
clone_size: .
d_call: .
j_call: TRBJ1-5
cdr3_nt: TGTGCCAGTAGTCCCACAGGGTTTGGTCAGCCCCAGCATTTT
cdr3_aa: CASSPTGFGQPQHF

v_call: TRBV19
clone_size: .
d_call: TRBD1
j_call: TRBJ1-5
cdr3_nt: TGTGCCAGTAGTATAGATTCCGGGACAGGGGGCCGCAATCAGCCCCAGCATTTT
cdr3_aa: CASSIDSGTGGRNQPQHF

v_call: TRBV7-9
clone_size: .
d_call: .
j_call: TRBJ1-1
cdr3_nt: TGTTCCAGCAGCCCATTTGGAGGGCCTGAAGCTTTCTTT
cdr3_aa: CSSSPFGGPEAFF

v_call: TRBV5-1
clone_size: once
d_call: TRBD2
j_call: TRBJ2-5
cdr3_nt: TGCGCCAGCAGCTTGGCTAGCGGGAGAGGTCAGACCCAGTACTTC
cdr3_aa: CASSLASGRGQTQYF

v_call: TRBV6-5
clone_size: .
d_call: TRBD2
j_call: TRBJ2-3
cdr3_nt: TGTGCCACTAGAGCGGGAGGGCCGACAGATACGCAGTATTTT
cdr3_aa: CATRAGGPTDTQYF

v_call: TRBV6-1
clone_size: .
d_call: .
j_call: TRBJ1-2
cdr3_nt: TGTGCCAGCAGTGAAGCCATAGGGGTCGGCTATGGCTACACCTTC
cdr3_aa: CASSEAIGVGYGYTF

v_call: TRBV2
clone_size: few
d_call: .
j_call: TRBJ1-5
cdr3_nt: TGTGCCAGCAGGGATATGGCAGGGAGCAATCAGCCCCAGCATTTT
cdr3_aa: CASRDMAGSNQPQHF

v_call: TRBV4-2
clone_size: few
d_call: .
j_call: TRBJ1-5
cdr3_nt: TGTGCCAGCAGCCCCAACTTAGGAGCTAACGCCCAGCATTTT
cdr3_aa: CASSPNLGANAQHF

v_call: TRBV6-5
clone_size: .
d_call: TRBD1
j_call: TRBJ1-1
cdr3_nt: TGTGCCAGCAGTTACGGGAGACAGGGGGCGCCTGAAGCTTTCTTT
cdr3_aa: CASSYGRQGAPEAFF

v_call: TRBV5-8
clone_size: .
d_call: .
j_call: TRBJ2-5
cdr3_nt: TGTGCCAGCAGCCCTATCAGGGGCCAAGAGACCCAGTACTTC
cdr3_aa: CASSPIRGQETQYF

v_call: TRBV7-3
clone_size: .
d_call: .
j_call: TRBJ2-2
cdr3_nt: TGTGCCAGCAGCCCAGGACAGTCCTACACCGGGGAGCTGTTTTTT
cdr3_aa: CASSPGQSYTGELFF

v_call: TRBV7-9
clone_size: few
d_call: .
j_call: TRBJ2-7
cdr3_nt: TGTTCCAGCAGCTTCCCAGGGGACAACTACGAGCAGTACTTC
cdr3_aa: CSSSFPGDNYEQYF

v_call: TRBV19
clone_size: once
d_call: TRBD2
j_call: TRBJ2-1
cdr3_nt: TGTGCCAGTAGTATGGGACTAGCGATCGAAGGACCCTACAATGAGCAGTTCTTC
cdr3_aa: CASSMGLAIEGPYNEQFF

v_call: TRBV6-5
clone_size: few
d_call: .
j_call: TRBJ1-1
cdr3_nt: TGTGCCAGCAGCACTAGGCGACCGTCATCGGCTTTCTTT
cdr3_aa: CASSTRRPSSAFF

v_call: TRBV9
clone_size: .
d_call: .
j_call: TRBJ1-2
cdr3_nt: TGTGCCAGCAGCCCCGCGAGCTGGGGCTACACCTTC
cdr3_aa: CASSPASWGYTF

v_call: TRBV5-4
clone_size: .
d_call: .
j_call: TRBJ2-1
cdr3_nt: TGTGCCAGCAGTTCACAGGGCATTGAGCAGTTCTTC
cdr3_aa: CASSSQGIEQFF

v_call: TRBV6-1
clone_size: .
d_call: TRBD2
j_call: TRBJ2-7
cdr3_nt: TGTGCCAGCATCCCAGGACTAGCGGGAACCTACGAGCAGTACTTC
cdr3_aa: CASIPGLAGTYEQYF

v_call: TRBV6-5
clone_size: .
d_call: .
j_call: TRBJ2-2
cdr3_nt: TGTCCCAGCAGCCGGGACACCGGGGAGCTGTTTTTT
cdr3_aa: CPSSRDTGELFF

v_call: TRBV6-1
clone_size: .
d_call: .
j_call: TRBJ2-1
cdr3_nt: TGTGCCAGCACAGGGGGGCGGTATGAGCAGTTCTTC
cdr3_aa: CASTGGRYEQFF

v_call: TRBV7-9
clone_size: .
d_call: TRBD1
j_call: TRBJ2-7
cdr3_nt: TGTGCCAGCAGCTTAAGACAGGGCATAGGGGAGCAGTACTTC
cdr3_aa: CASSLRQGIGEQYF

v_call: TRBV4-1
clone_size: once
d_call: .
j_call: TRBJ2-5
cdr3_nt: TGCGCCAGCAGCCAAGATGGACGGGGTCGGGGGGAGACCCAGTACTTC
cdr3_aa: CASSQDGRGRGETQYF

v_call: TRBV27
clone_size: .
d_call: TRBD1
j_call: TRBJ1-4
cdr3_nt: TGTGCCAGCTCCGGCGCCGGGACAGGGCTCGAAAAACTGTTTTTT
cdr3_aa: CASSGAGTGLEKLFF

v_call: TRBV18
clone_size: .
d_call: .
j_call: TRBJ1-1
cdr3_nt: TGTGCCAGCTCACCACTGGGGGGAATGAACACTGAAGCTTTCTTT
cdr3_aa: CASSPLGGMNTEAFF

v_call: TRBV28
clone_size: .
d_call: TRBD2
j_call: TRBJ2-2
cdr3_nt: TGTGCCAGCAGGGGAGGGATGGGCACCGGGGAGCTGTTTTTT
cdr3_aa: CASRGGMGTGELFF

v_call: TRBV2
clone_size: .
d_call: .
j_call: TRBJ1-6
cdr3_nt: TGTGCCACCCACTGGCGGTCCAATAATTCACCCCTCCACTTT
cdr3_aa: CATHWRSNNSPLHF

v_call: TRBV5-5
clone_size: few
d_call: TRBD1
j_call: TRBJ1-3
cdr3_nt: TGTGCCAGCAGCCCCGGGACAGTCGGAAACACCATATATTTT
cdr3_aa: CASSPGTVGNTIYF

v_call: TRBV6-1
clone_size: .
d_call: TRBD1
j_call: TRBJ1-1
cdr3_nt: TGTGCCAGCAGGAACAGGGGGTCTAACACTGAAGCTTTCTTT
cdr3_aa: CASRNRGSNTEAFF

v_call: TRBV7-2
clone_size: .
d_call: TRBD1
j_call: TRBJ1-1
cdr3_nt: TGTGCCAGCAGCTTCTGGCCAGGGGGGAGAAACACTGAAGCTTTCTTT
cdr3_aa: CASSFWPGGRNTEAFF

v_call: TRBV27
clone_size: .
d_call: TRBD1
j_call: TRBJ2-7
cdr3_nt: TGTGCCAGCAGTTTACGACAGGGGAATTACGAGCAGTACTTC
cdr3_aa: CASSLRQGNYEQYF

v_call: TRBV4-1
clone_size: .
d_call: TRBD2
j_call: TRBJ2-5
cdr3_nt: TGCGCCAGCAGCCAAGATGGGCGGGGGGGCCTCCGGGAGACCCAGTACTTC
cdr3_aa: CASSQDGRGGLRETQYF

v_call: TRBV27
clone_size: .
d_call: .
j_call: TRBJ1-5
cdr3_nt: TGTGCCAGCAGTTCTACGGGTAGATATCAGCCCCAGCATTTT
cdr3_aa: CASSSTGRYQPQHF

v_call: TRBV28
clone_size: .
d_call: TRBD1
j_call: TRBJ1-2
cdr3_nt: TGTGCCAGCAGTGAGGGACAGTATGGCTACACCTTC
cdr3_aa: CASSEGQYGYTF

v_call: TRBV9
clone_size: .
d_call: .
j_call: TRBJ1-1
cdr3_nt: TGTGCCAGCAGCGCAACAGGGAACACTGAAGCTTTCTTT
cdr3_aa: CASSATGNTEAFF

v_call: TRBV9
clone_size: few
d_call: .
j_call: TRBJ1-1
cdr3_nt: TGTGCCAGCAGCATCCAAGACAGGAACACTGAAGCTTTCTTT
cdr3_aa: CASSIQDRNTEAFF

v_call: TRBV30
clone_size: .
d_call: .
j_call: TRBJ2-7
cdr3_nt: TGTGCCTGGAGTGTACGGTTTCGGGGGGCCTCCTCCTACGAGCAGTACTTC
cdr3_aa: CAWSVRFRGASSYEQYF

v_call: TRBV5-4
clone_size: once
d_call: TRBD1
j_call: TRBJ2-7
cdr3_nt: TGTGCCAGCAGTAGCAGGGGGCCCTACGAGCAGTACTTC
cdr3_aa: CASSSRGPYEQYF

v_call: TRBV11-3
clone_size: .
d_call: .
j_call: TRBJ1-1
cdr3_nt: TGTGCCAGCAGCTTAGAGTCCAAAAGGGGTGACACTGAAGCTTTCTTT
cdr3_aa: CASSLESKRGDTEAFF

v_call: TRBV6-6
clone_size: .
d_call: TRBD1
j_call: TRBJ2-5
cdr3_nt: TGTGCCAGCAGTTACCGGGACAGGTGGGAGACCCAGTACTTC
cdr3_aa: CASSYRDRWETQYF

v_call: TRBV7-3
clone_size: .
d_call: TRBD2
j_call: TRBJ2-1
cdr3_nt: TGTGCCAGCAGCTTTGATATCGGACTAGAGGGGAGTCTGGATGAGCAGTTCTTC
cdr3_aa: CASSFDIGLEGSLDEQFF

v_call: TRBV5-1
clone_size: once
d_call: TRBD1
j_call: TRBJ2-7
cdr3_nt: TGCGCCAGCAAAGGGACAGGGTCGACCTCCTCCTACGAGCAGTACTTC
cdr3_aa: CASKGTGSTSSYEQYF

v_call: TRBV4-2
clone_size: .
d_call: .
j_call: TRBJ2-7
cdr3_nt: TGTGCCAGCAGCCAAGCGGTTGGCCCCGTCGGGTACGAGCAGTACTTC
cdr3_aa: CASSQAVGPVGYEQYF

v_call: TRBV4-1
clone_size: once
d_call: .
j_call: TRBJ1-2
cdr3_nt: TGCGCCAGCAGCCAGTTATTTACAGGAGACTCGGCCTATGGCTACACCTTC
cdr3_aa: CASSQLFTGDSAYGYTF

v_call: TRBV11-2
clone_size: once
d_call: TRBD1
j_call: TRBJ1-1
cdr3_nt: TGTGCCAGCAGCTTATGGGACAGGGCAGGGAACACTGAAGCTTTCTTT
cdr3_aa: CASSLWDRAGNTEAFF

v_call: TRBV2
clone_size: .
d_call: TRBD2
j_call: TRBJ2-2
cdr3_nt: TGTGCCAGCAGGACCGGACTAGCGAACACCGGGGAGCTGTTTTTT
cdr3_aa: CASRTGLANTGELFF

v_call: TRBV7-2
clone_size: .
d_call: TRBD2
j_call: TRBJ2-2
cdr3_nt: TGTGCCAGCAGCCTACTAGCGGGCCACAACACCGGGGAGCTGTTTTTT
cdr3_aa: CASSLLAGHNTGELFF

v_call: TRBV4-1
clone_size: .
d_call: .
j_call: TRBJ2-3
cdr3_nt: TGCGCCAGCAGCCAAGGGAGAAGGGGGACGGGCACAGATACGCAGTATTTT
cdr3_aa: CASSQGRRGTGTDTQYF

v_call: TRBV6-1
clone_size: .
d_call: .
j_call: TRBJ2-6
cdr3_nt: TGTGCCAGCTGTGGAGGGTGGACCCCGAGCGGGGCCAACGTCCTGACTTTC
cdr3_aa: CASCGGWTPSGANVLTF

v_call: TRBV11-1
clone_size: .
d_call: .
j_call: TRBJ2-1
cdr3_nt: TGTGCCAGCAGCAGGCCGGGGGGCCCTGGATACAATGAGCAGTTCTTC
cdr3_aa: CASSRPGGPGYNEQFF

v_call: TRBV5-4
clone_size: .
d_call: TRBD1
j_call: TRBJ2-5
cdr3_nt: TGTGCCAGCAGCCCAGGACAGGGGGAAAAAGAGACCCAGTACTTC
cdr3_aa: CASSPGQGEKETQYF